This TCR beta chain was obtained from a study of OX40 agonist ivuxolimab in advanced cancers. Study-level findings and limits: Relative to CD4+ cells, CD8+ T cells on average had more expanded clones.

To note about this clone: Its antigen is not known.

Some clones are missing from TCRdb's copy, which holds only in-frame ones; the method was immunoSEQ multiplex PCR. This table holds fewer than 45,000 clones, approximately 90% found once. This CDR3 is built from 14 residues. CDR1 is MGHRA, CDR2 YSYEKL, per germline. Deletions cut 0 bases from V and 4 bases from J, with 9 bases between. This specimen consisted of CD4+ or CD8+ T cells sorted from blood, obtained in a trial of the OX40 agonist ivuxolimab. The sequence was obtained from an adult with an advanced solid tumor such as melanoma, head and neck, liver or kidney cancer. The rearrangement links TRBV4-1 to TRBJ2-5; D gene uncertain. The chain's CDR3 is CASSQDGQIETQYF. For the CDR3, the DNA is TGCGCCAGCAGCCAAGACGGCCAGATAGAGACCCAGTACTTC.